These 20 T cell receptor beta chains were all obtained from the same sample, sequenced in a study of a mutant IDH1 vaccine in newly diagnosed glioma. Their target antigens are unknown. The time point was: week 11, during vaccination. Each vaccine dose was 300 ug of mutant IDH1 20-mer peptide, with topical imiquimod. TCRdb keeps only in-frame clones here, not all; method: immunoSEQ multiplex PCR. The sample holds tens of thousands of clones, over 75% seen once. The sample here was PBMCs, taken from a glioma patient whose treatment included an IDH1 peptide vaccine. All receptors derive from a woman aged 18-30 years with glioma.

V and J are TRBV6-1 and TRBJ1-5; no clear D gene. The CDR3 runs 15 residues. Germline V CDR1 and CDR2: MNHNS, SASEGT. V lost 0 bases, J lost 3 bases, and 9 bases lay in between. For the CDR3, the DNA is TGTGCCAGCAGTGAAGCGTCGGCACCCAATCAGCCCCAGCATTTT. Translation: CASSEASAPNQPQHF.

The chain joins TRBV9 to TRBJ2-7, with D unclear. Germline V CDR1 and CDR2: SGDLS, YYNGEE. With 3 bases removed from V and 6 bases from J, the gap between germline ends came to 13 bases. This CDR3 is 13 amino acids long. CDR3 protein: CASSAVEMTEQYF. CDR3 DNA: TGTGCCAGCAGCGCCGTAGAAATGACCGAGCAGTACTTC.

This clone occurred a few times. The rearrangement uses TRBV5-6 and TRBJ2-1; 10 bases align to TRBD1. The germline gives CDR1 SGHDT, CDR2 YYEEEE. The CDR3 runs 18 residues. The J segment lost 3 bases and the V segment lost 6 bases, leaving 15 bases of the junction unmatched. As DNA, the CDR3 is TGTGCCAGCACCGCCGGGACAGGGGCAGTTTTGAACTACAATGAGCAGTTCTTC. The encoded protein is CASTAGTGAVLNYNEQFF.

There are a few counts of this clone. The chain is built from TRBV2 and TRBJ1-5, with D maybe TRBD1 (5 bases). Germline CDR1 and CDR2: SNHLY and FYNNEI. The CDR3 length is 15 residues. V was pared by 6 bases and J by 1 base, with 13 bases between. Here the CDR3 DNA reads TGTGCCAGCAGAGCCGGGACGGTAAGCAATCAGCCCCAGCATTTT. This codes for CASRAGTVSNQPQHF.

The rearrangement uses TRBV4-3 and TRBJ1-4; D gene unclear. CDR3 length: 12 amino acids. V was trimmed by 1 base and J by 7 bases, leaving 4 bases between them. Germline-derived CDR1 and CDR2 are LGHNA and YSLEER. The CDR3 DNA reads as TGCGCCAGCAGCCAAGGAGGTGAAAAACTGTTTTTT. Translated: CASSQGGEKLFF.

This sequence joins TRBV5-1 and TRBJ2-6; TRBD1 might be the D (6 bases). CDR1 is SGHRS, CDR2 YFSETQ, per germline. The germline V and J ends were trimmed by 0 bases and 0 bases, with 13 bases remaining between them. The CDR3 covers 18 residues. This chain's CDR3 is CASSLAGRGHSGANVLTF. The CDR3 nucleotides are TGCGCCAGCAGCTTGGCTGGCAGGGGACACTCTGGGGCCAACGTCCTGACTTTC. The full variable domain, in which reference TRBV5-1 and TRBJ2-6 provide the parts outside the CDR3, is KAGVTQTPRYLIKTRGQQVTLSCSPISGHRSVSWYQQTPGQGLQFLFEYFSETQRNKGNFPGRFSGRQFSNSRSEMNVSTLELGDSALYLCASSLAGRGHSGANVLTFGAGSRLTVL.

This clone was seen only once. The CDR3 protein is CATSRVPQGQGYEQYF. CDR3 nucleotide sequence: TGTGCCACCAGCAGAGTACCCCAGGGACAGGGCTACGAGCAGTACTTC. This sequence joins TRBV15 and TRBJ2-7, with TRBD1 matching over 9 bases. V shed 1 base, J shed 3 bases, and the junction held 7 bases outside the gene matches. The CDR3 runs to 16 residues. CDR1 and CDR2 from the germline V gene are LNHNV and YYDKDF (reference sequence).

This clone was seen only once. V usage is TRBV7-9 and J usage is TRBJ1-1, with unresolved D. V was trimmed by 1 base and J by 0 bases, leaving 6 bases between them. The CDR3 is made up of 14 amino acids. Germline V gene data show CDR1 as SEHNR and CDR2 as FQNEAQ (reference sequence). This chain's CDR3 is CASSLVALNTEAFF. For the CDR3, the DNA is TGTGCCAGCAGCTTAGTGGCATTGAACACTGAAGCTTTCTTT.

The V and J genes are TRBV25-1 and TRBJ1-5; TRBD1 is a possible D gene (5 bases). Trimming cost V 6 bases and J 0 bases, with 9 bases left between them. The CDR3 has 14 residues. From germline, CDR1 is MGHDK and CDR2 SYGVNS. This CDR3 is CASSGQGSNQPQHF. CDR3 DNA: TGTGCCAGCAGCGGACAAGGTAGCAATCAGCCCCAGCATTTT.

This clone was detected only a few times. The V gene is TRBV5-8, the J gene TRBJ1-1; no clear D gene. The germline CDR1 and CDR2 sequences are SGHTS and YDEGEE. The germline V and J ends were trimmed by 0 bases and 6 bases, with 12 bases remaining between them. The CDR3 consists of 14 residues. The CDR3 DNA reads TGTGCCAGCAGCTTGGGAGGTGGCTATGCTGAAGCTTTCTTT. Its protein product is CASSLGGGYAEAFF.

The V and J genes are TRBV5-1 and TRBJ2-1; either TRBD1 or TRBD2 may fit D (5 bases each). Germline V gene sequence: CDR1 SGHRS, CDR2 YFSETQ. The CDR3 covers 16 residues. Trimming removed 1 base at V and 1 base at J, with 12 bases between. The CDR3 reads CASSLSGTESYNEQFF. In nucleotides, the CDR3 is TGCGCCAGCAGCTTGTCCGGGACGGAATCCTACAATGAGCAGTTCTTC.

V and J are TRBV4-3 and TRBJ2-1; 8 nucleotides agree with TRBD2. V dropped 1 base and J dropped 7; count of bases not matched to a gene: 9. Germline lookup yields CDR1 LGHNA and CDR2 YSLEER. The CDR3 extends over 16 amino acids. The CDR3 DNA is TGCGCCAGCAGCCAAGGCCTCGGGACTAGTATTAATGAGCAGTTCTTC. Protein sequence: CASSQGLGTSINEQFF.

The chain employs TRBV2 and TRBJ1-1; TRBD1 matches 11 bases. V dropped 5 bases and J dropped 0; count of bases not matched to a gene: 2. CDR1 is SNHLY, CDR2 FYNNEI, per germline. The CDR3 is made up of 15 amino acids. DNA for the CDR3: TGTGCCAGCAGTCGGACAGGGGGCCTGAACACTGAAGCTTTCTTT. As protein: CASSRTGGLNTEAFF.

This clone is classed as large (0.1 to 1%). The chain combines TRBV19 with TRBJ1-5, with D possibly matching TRBD1 (5 bases). V gave up 6 bases and J gave up 6 bases, with 12 bases separating them. The CDR3 runs to 13 residues. CDR1 is LNHDA and CDR2 is SQIVND in the germline V gene (reference sequence). CDR3 sequence reads: CASSSGVSQPQHF. The CDR3 DNA is TGTGCCAGTAGCTCGGGGGTCAGTCAGCCCCAGCATTTT.

This chain connects TRBV5-6 to TRBJ2-5; TRBD2 is a possible D gene (7 bases). CDR3 length equals 17 residues. V lost 3 bases and J 4 bases, leaving 22 bases between the germline ends. Germline V gene lookup returns CDR1 SGHDT and CDR2 YYEEEE. CDR3 region: CASSSRGGPEQGETQYF. The CDR3 DNA sequence: TGTGCCAGCAGCTCTAGGGGGGGCCCGGAACAGGGAGAGACCCAGTACTTC.

This chain uses TRBV6-6 with TRBJ1-2, with D possibly being TRBD1 (5 bases). This CDR3 contains 15 residues. Per germline, CDR1 MNHNY and CDR2 SVGAGI (reference sequence). Trimming took 6 bases from V and 5 from J, leaving 19 bases between them. CDR3 bases: TGTGCCAGCAGCCCTCAAACCGGGACGGTTTATGGCTACACCTTC. Encoded protein: CASSPQTGTVYGYTF.

The rearrangement uses TRBV27 and TRBJ2-7, with 14 bases aligning to TRBD2. The germline CDR1 and CDR2 sequences are MNHEY and SMNVEV (reference sequence). The CDR3 loop spans 13 amino acids. The CDR3 DNA reads as TGTGTCACCGGGACTAGCGGGAGCTACGAGCAGTACTTC. Protein sequence: CVTGTSGSYEQYF.

The chain employs TRBV6-5 and TRBJ2-1; D unclear. CDR3 length: 12 amino acids. Trimming removed 2 bases at V and 5 bases at J, with 4 bases between. Per germline, CDR1 MNHEY and CDR2 SVGAGI. The CDR3 DNA is TGTGCCAGCAGTTACGGGGACAATGAGCAGTTCTTC. Protein sequence: CASSYGDNEQFF.

For this clone: A read error may account for a junction end that differs from germline. This chain links TRBV7-7 with TRBJ2-7; 8 bases are shared with TRBD1. This CDR3 is built from 15 residues. CDR1 and CDR2 (germline): SSHAT, FNYEAQ (reference sequence). The CDR3 bases are TGTGCTAGCAGCTTAGTAGCTGGACAGGGCCACGAGCAGTACTTC. Translated, it gives CASSLVAGQGHEQYF.

The rearrangement joins TRBV30 to TRBJ1-4, with D possibly matching TRBD1 (6 bases). V shed 8 bases and J shed 8 bases, with 15 bases lying between them. Germline values: CDR1 GTSNPN, CDR2 SVGIG (reference sequence). The length of the CDR3 is 12 residues. The CDR3 nucleotides are TGTGCCCCACCTAGGGGGGGCGAAAAACTGTTTTTT. Translation gives CAPPRGGEKLFF.